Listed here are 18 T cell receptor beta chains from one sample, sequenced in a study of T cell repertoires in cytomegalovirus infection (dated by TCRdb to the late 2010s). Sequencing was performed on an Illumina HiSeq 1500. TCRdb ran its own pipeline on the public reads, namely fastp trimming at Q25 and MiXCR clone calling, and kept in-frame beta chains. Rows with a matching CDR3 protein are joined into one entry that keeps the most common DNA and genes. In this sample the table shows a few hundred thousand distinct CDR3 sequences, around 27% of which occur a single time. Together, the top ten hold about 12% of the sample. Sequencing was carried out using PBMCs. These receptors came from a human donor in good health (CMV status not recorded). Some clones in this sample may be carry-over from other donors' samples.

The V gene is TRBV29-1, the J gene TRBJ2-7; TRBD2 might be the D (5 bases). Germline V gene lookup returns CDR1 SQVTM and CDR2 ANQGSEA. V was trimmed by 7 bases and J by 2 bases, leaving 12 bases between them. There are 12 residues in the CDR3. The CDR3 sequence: CSAGRETYEQYF. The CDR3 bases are TGCAGCGCCGGACGGGAAACCTACGAGCAGTACTTC.

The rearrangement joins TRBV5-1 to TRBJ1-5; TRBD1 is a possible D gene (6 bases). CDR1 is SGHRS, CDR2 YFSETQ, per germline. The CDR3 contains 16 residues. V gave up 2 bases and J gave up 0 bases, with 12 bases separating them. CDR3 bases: TGCGCCAGCAGCTTTCAGGGGCCCTATAGCAATCAGCCCCAGCATTTT. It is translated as CASSFQGPYSNQPQHF.

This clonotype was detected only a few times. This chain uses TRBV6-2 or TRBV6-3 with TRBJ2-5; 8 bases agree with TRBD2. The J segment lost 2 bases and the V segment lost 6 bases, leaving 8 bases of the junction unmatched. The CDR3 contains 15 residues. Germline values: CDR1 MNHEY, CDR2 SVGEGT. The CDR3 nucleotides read TGTGCCAGCAGAAGAGCGGGAGCAAGTCAAGAGACCCAGTACTTC. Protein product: CASRRAGASQETQYF.

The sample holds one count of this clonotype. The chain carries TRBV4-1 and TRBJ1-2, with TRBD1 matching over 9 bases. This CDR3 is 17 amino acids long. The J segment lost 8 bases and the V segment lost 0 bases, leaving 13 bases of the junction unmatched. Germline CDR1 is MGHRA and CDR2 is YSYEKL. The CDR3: CASSQDGGRRQGDGYTF. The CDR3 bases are TGCGCCAGCAGCCAAGATGGGGGTAGGAGACAGGGGGACGGCTACACCTTC.

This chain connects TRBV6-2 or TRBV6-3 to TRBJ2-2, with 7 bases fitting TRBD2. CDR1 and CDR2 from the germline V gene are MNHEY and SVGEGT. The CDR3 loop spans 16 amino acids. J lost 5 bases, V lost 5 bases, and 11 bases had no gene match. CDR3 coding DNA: TGTGCCAGCAGTCCAACACCAGCGGGATGGACCGGGGAGCTGTTTTTT. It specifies CASSPTPAGWTGELFF.

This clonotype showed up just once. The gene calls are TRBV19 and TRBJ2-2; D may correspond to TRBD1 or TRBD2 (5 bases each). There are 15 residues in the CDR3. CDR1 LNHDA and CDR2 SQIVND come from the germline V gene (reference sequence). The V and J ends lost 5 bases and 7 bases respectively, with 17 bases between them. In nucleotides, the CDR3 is TGTGCCAGTAGTTCTTCCGGGACCCCAGGCGGGGAGCTGTTTTTT. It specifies CASSSSGTPGGELFF.

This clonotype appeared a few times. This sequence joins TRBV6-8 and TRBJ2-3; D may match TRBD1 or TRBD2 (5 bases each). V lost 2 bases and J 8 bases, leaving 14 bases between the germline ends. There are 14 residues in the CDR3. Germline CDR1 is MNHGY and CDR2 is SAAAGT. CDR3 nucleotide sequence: TGTGCCAGCAGTTACGGGACGAGAGAGGGTACGCAGTATTTT. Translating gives CASSYGTREGTQYF.

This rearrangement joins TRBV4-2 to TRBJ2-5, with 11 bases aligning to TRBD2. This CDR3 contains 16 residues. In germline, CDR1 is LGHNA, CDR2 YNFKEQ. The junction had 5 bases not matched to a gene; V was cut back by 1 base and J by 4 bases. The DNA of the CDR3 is TGTGCCAGCAGCCAAGTAGCGGGAGGGCCTGTAGAGACCCAGTACTTC. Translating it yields CASSQVAGGPVETQYF.

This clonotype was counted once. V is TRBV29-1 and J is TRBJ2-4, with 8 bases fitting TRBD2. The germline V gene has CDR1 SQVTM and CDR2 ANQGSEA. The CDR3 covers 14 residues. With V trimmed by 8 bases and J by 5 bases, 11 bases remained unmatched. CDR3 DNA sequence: TGCAGCTGCTCGTCAGCGGGAGTGGAAAACATTCAGTACTTC. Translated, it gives CSCSSAGVENIQYF. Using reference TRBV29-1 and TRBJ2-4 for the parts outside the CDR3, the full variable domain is SAVISQKPSRDICQRGTSLTIQCQVDSQVTMMFWYRQQPGQSLTLIATANQGSEATYESGFVIDKFPISRPNLTFSTLTVSNMSPEDSSIYLCSCSSAGVENIQYFGAGTRLSVL.

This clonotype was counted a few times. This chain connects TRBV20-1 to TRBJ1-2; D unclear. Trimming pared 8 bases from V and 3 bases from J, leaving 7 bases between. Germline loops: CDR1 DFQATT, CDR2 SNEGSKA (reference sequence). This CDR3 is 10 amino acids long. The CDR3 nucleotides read TGCAGTTCCAGTTACTATGGCTACACCTTC. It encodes CSSSYYGYTF.

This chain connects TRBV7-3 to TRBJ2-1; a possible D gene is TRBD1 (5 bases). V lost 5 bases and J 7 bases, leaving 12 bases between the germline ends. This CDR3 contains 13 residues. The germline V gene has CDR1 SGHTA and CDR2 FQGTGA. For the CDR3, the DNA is TGTGCCAGCAGCCCTAGGACACCGAATGAGCAGTTCTTC. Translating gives CASSPRTPNEQFF. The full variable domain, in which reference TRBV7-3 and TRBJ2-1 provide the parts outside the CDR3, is GAGVSQTPSNKVTEKGKYVELRCDPISGHTALYWYRQSLGQGPEFLIYFQGTGAADDSGLPNDRFFAVRPEGSVSTLKIQRTERGDSAVYLCASSPRTPNEQFFGPGTRLTVL.

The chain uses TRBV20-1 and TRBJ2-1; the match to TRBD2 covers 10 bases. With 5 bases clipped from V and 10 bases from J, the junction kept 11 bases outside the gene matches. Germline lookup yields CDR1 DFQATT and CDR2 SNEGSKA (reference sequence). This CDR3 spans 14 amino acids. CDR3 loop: CSALGGSSGGEQFF. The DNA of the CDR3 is TGCAGTGCTCTAGGGGGCAGTAGCGGGGGGGAGCAGTTCTTC.

For the CDR3, the DNA is TGTGCCAGCAGTGAAGAGGGAGTCGGCAATCAGCCCCAGCATTTT. Protein product: CASSEEGVGNQPQHF. This sequence joins TRBV2 and TRBJ1-5; no clear D. Germline V gives CDR1 SNHLY, CDR2 FYNNEI. This CDR3 has 15 residues. V lost 1 base and J 2 bases, leaving 9 bases between the germline ends.

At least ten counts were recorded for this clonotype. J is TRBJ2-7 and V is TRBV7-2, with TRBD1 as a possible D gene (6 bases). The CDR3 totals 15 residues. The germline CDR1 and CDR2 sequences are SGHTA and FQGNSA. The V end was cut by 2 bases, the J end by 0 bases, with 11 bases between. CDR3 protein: CASSLRGGISYEQYF. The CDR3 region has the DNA TGTGCCAGCAGCTTACGTGGGGGCATCTCCTACGAGCAGTACTTC.

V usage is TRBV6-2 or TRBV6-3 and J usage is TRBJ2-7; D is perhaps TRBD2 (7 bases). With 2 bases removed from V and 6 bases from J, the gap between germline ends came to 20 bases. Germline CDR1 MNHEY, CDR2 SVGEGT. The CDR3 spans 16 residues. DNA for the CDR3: TGTGCCAGCAGTTACATTTCGGCTAGCGGAGGGGGCGAGCAGTACTTC. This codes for CASSYISASGGGEQYF.

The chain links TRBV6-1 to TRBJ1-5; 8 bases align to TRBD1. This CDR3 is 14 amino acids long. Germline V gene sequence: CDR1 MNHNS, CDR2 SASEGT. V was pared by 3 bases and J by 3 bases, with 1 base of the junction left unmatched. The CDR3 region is CASSETGVNQPQHF. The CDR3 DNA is TGTGCCAGCAGTGAGACAGGGGTCAATCAGCCCCAGCATTTT.

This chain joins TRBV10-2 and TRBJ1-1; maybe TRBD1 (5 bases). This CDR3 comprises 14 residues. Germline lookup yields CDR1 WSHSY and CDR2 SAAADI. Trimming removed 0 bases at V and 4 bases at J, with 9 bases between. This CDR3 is CASSESPGGTEAFF. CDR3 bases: TGCGCCAGCAGTGAGTCGCCGGGGGGCACTGAAGCTTTCTTT.

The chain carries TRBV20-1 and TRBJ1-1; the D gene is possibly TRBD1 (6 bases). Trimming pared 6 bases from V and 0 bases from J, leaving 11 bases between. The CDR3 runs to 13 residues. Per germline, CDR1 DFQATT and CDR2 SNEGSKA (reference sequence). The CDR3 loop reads CSAGHQLNTEAFF. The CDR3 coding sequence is TGCAGTGCGGGACACCAATTGAACACTGAAGCTTTCTTT.